This TCR beta chain emerged from a study of blood T cell repertoires in COVID-19. The V segment lost 5 bases and the J segment 2 bases; nucleotides outside the gene matches: 11. The CDR3 runs to 16 residues. CDR1 is LNHDA and CDR2 is SQIVND in the germline V gene (reference sequence). Produced via immunoSEQ multiplex PCR; TCRdb's table is partial and in-frame only. Here the sample spans about 350,000 clones, roughly 90% being singletons. The receptor was isolated from a woman in her fifties or sixties with COVID-19, enrolled during active disease. The gene calls are TRBV19 and TRBJ2-5; the match to TRBD1 covers 7 bases. What was sequenced was peripheral blood. In DNA form, the CDR3 reads TGTGCCAGTAGTCCCAGACAGGGAAGGGGGCAAGAGACCCAGTACTTC. Encoded protein: CASSPRQGRGQETQYF.